This TCR beta chain was observed in a study of T cell responses to AZD1222 COVID-19 vaccine. Some clones are missing from TCRdb's copy, which holds only in-frame ones; the method was immunoSEQ multiplex PCR. The sample holds about 140,000 clones, 75% to 90% seen once. The germline gives CDR1 SGHAT, CDR2 FQNNGV. V gave up 4 bases and J gave up 6 bases, with 7 bases separating them. This CDR3 comprises 11 residues. The gene calls are TRBV11-2 and TRBJ2-7, with D hard to call. Material: peripheral blood, obtained on day 0 of AZD1222 vaccination. The clonotype comes from an adult in good health. The CDR3 DNA sequence: TGTGCCAGCAGCTCAAAGGGCGAGCAGTACTTC. Its translation is CASSSKGEQYF.